Listed below are T cell receptor beta chains from one sample, sequenced in a study of T cell clones after liver transplantation. Some clones are missing from TCRdb's copy, which holds only in-frame ones; the method was immunoSEQ multiplex PCR. Here the sample spans around 120,000 clones, 90% being singletons. Sequencing was performed on CD4+ T cells from blood, taken 12 months after liver transplant. The receptors come from a human patient who received a liver transplant. Some T cells may be provided by the graft donor. The CDR3 runs from the conserved cysteine through the conserved F or W. The D gene is left open where the match is weak. Size tells how often a clone was seen (once, few, many) or the class of an expanded clone, and some rows leave it out.

-,TRBV2,-,TRBJ2-2,CASRRRDGELFF,TGTGCCAGCAGGCGGCGGGACGGGGAGCTGTTTTTT
many,TRBV29-1,-,TRBJ2-1,CSVSGLPSSYNEQFF,TGCAGCGTTTCGGGACTCCCGAGCTCCTACAATGAGCAGTTCTTC
-,TRBV28,-,TRBJ2-1,CARRRTDHNEQFF,TGTGCCAGAAGAAGGACGGACCACAATGAGCAGTTCTTC
once,TRBV19,TRBD1,TRBJ1-4,CVSKGAINEKLFF,TGTGTCAGTAAGGGGGCGATTAATGAAAAACTGTTTTTT
few,TRBV5-1,-,TRBJ1-1,CASSVSETHAFF,TGCGCCAGCAGCGTATCCGAAACTCACGCTTTCTTT
-,TRBV7-6,-,TRBJ2-1,CASSSPGTQTYNEQFF,TGTGCCAGCAGCTCCCCCGGGACTCAAACCTACAATGAGCAGTTCTTC
-,TRBV5-1,TRBD2,TRBJ2-7,CASSGGLYEQYF,TGCGCCAGCTCCGGGGGGTTATACGAGCAGTACTTC
-,TRBV4-1,TRBD2,TRBJ2-3,CASSQVLAGVATDTQYF,TGCGCCAGCAGCCAAGTATTGGCGGGAGTGGCGACAGATACGCAGTATTTT
-,TRBV7-2,-,TRBJ1-3,CASSPQASVPGNTIYF,TGTGCCAGCAGCCCCCAGGCCTCAGTTCCCGGAAACACCATATATTTT
-,TRBV5-1,TRBD2,TRBJ2-1,CASSSTSGTYNEQFF,TGCGCCAGCAGCTCGACTAGCGGGACCTACAATGAGCAGTTCTTC
once,TRBV18,-,TRBJ2-7,CASSPIADSSYEQYF,TGTGCCAGCTCACCTATAGCAGACAGCTCCTACGAGCAGTACTTC
-,TRBV6-1,TRBD2,TRBJ2-7,CASTFSGGYEQYF,TGTGCCAGCACTTTCTCGGGGGGTTACGAGCAGTACTTC
-,TRBV5-1,-,TRBJ1-2,CASNIGGVGGYGYTF,TGCGCCAGCAACATTGGGGGCGTTGGGGGCTATGGCTACACCTTC
-,TRBV6-5,-,TRBJ1-3,CASSSSGAVNTIYF,TGTGCCAGCAGTTCCTCAGGGGCGGTAAACACCATATATTTT
-,TRBV9,-,TRBJ2-7,CASSADEQGYYEQYF,TGTGCCAGCAGCGCGGACGAACAGGGTTACTACGAGCAGTACTTC